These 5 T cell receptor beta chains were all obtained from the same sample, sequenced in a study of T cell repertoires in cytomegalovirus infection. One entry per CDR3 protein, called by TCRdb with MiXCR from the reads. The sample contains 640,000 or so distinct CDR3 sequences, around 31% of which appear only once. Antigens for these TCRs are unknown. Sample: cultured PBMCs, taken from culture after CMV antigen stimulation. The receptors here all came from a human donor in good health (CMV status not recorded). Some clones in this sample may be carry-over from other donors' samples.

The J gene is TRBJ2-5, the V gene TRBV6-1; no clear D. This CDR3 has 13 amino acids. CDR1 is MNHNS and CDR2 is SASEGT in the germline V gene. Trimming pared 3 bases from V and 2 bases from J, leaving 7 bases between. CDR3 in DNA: TGTGCCAGCAGTGAGTTCAGGCAAGAGACCCAGTACTTC. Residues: CASSEFRQETQYF.

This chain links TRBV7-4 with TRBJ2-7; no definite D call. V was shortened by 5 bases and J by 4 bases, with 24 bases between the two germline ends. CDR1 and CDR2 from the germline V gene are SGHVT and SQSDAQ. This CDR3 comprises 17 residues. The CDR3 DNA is TGTGCCAGCAGCCCGCCTACCCGGACCGGTTTGAGATACGAGCAGTACTTC. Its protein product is CASSPPTRTGLRYEQYF. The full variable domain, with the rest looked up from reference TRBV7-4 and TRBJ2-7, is GAGVSQSPRYKVAKRGRDVALRCDSISGHVTLYWYRQTLGQGSEVLTYSQSDAQRDKSGRPSGRFSAERPERSVSTLKIQRTEQGDSAVYLCASSPPTRTGLRYEQYFGPGTRLTVT.

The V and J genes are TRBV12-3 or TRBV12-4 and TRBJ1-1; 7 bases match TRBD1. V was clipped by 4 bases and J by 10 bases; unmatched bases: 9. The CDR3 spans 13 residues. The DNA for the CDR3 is TGTGCCAGCAGTTACCGACAGGGCTGGGGAGCTTTCTTT. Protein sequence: CASSYRQGWGAFF.

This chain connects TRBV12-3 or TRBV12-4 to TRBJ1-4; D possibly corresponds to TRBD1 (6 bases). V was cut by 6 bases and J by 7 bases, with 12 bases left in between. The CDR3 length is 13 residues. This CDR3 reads CASSMRGGEKLFF. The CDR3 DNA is TGTGCCAGCAGCATGAGGGGGGGTGAAAAACTGTTTTTT.

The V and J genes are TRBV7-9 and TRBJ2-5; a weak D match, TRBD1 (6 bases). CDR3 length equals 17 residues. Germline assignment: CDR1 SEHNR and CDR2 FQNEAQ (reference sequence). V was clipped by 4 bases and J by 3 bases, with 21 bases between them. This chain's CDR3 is CASSSLLRQEWKETQYF. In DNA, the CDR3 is TGTGCCAGCAGCTCCCTCCTAAGACAGGAATGGAAAGAGACCCAGTACTTC.